The present TCR beta chain was sequenced within a study of response to subunit inactivated influenza vaccine. The CDR3 consists of 14 residues. The junction had 5 bases not matched to a gene; V was cut back by 4 bases and J by 4 bases. Germline V gives CDR1 SGDLS, CDR2 YYNGEE. This clonotype was counted only a few times. Antigen specificity is unknown. Study-wide points: It was suggested by the authors that few new T cells are recruited by each seasonal influenza vaccination.

MiXCR, applied by TCRdb to the RT-PCR reads, yields one record per CDR3 protein. The sample shows 800,000 or so distinct CDR3 sequences, over 20% of them seen only once. The sample was PBMCs from blood, taken approximately 5 days after vaccination. The source is a middle-aged man who received an inactivated influenza vaccine. V and J are TRBV9 and TRBJ2-1, with 7 bases identical to TRBD2. CDR3: CASSMSGVYNEQFF. The CDR3 DNA is TGTGCCAGCAGCATGAGCGGGGTGTACAATGAGCAGTTCTTC.